This T cell receptor (beta chain) is from a study of T cells in Graves' hyperthyroidism and ophthalmopathy. Germline V gene lookup returns CDR1 LGHDT and CDR2 YNNKEL (reference sequence). This CDR3 contains 15 residues. V shed 4 bases and J shed 4 bases, with 14 bases lying between them. In this sample, this clonotype turned up many times. Its antigen is currently unknown. Study-level findings and limits: In simple terms, a model built on 13 V-J features told ophthalmopathy apart from stable hyperthyroidism.

Amplification of TCR beta CDR3 regions was performed using RNA transcripts as template. The HTBI primer set served for first-round RT-PCR of the TCR CDR3. Via MiXCR, TCRdb re-called the multiplex PCR reads, giving one row per CDR3 protein. The data show roughly 400,000 distinct CDR3 sequences, more than 12% seen once. Sequenced input: blood. The chain employs TRBV3-1 and TRBJ1-3, with D possibly matching TRBD1 (6 bases). The clonotype comes from a man between 45 and 60 years old with Graves' ophthalmopathy. CDR3 sequence: CASSRTGRSGNTIYF. The CDR3 nucleotides are TGTGCCAGCAGCCGAACAGGGCGCTCCGGAAACACCATATATTTT.